This entry features one TCR beta chain sequence. What it recognizes is unknown. This specimen comes from a study of vaccination and CD4 T cells after COVID-19. Background on the study: Sampling after COVID took place at a median of about 98 days (range 35 to 161) following diagnosis.

Oncomine TCR Beta short-read sequencing was applied to DNA from cultured CD4+ T cells. Using the QIAamp micro DNA kit, genomic DNA was extracted from the CD4+ T cells that had been cultured. TCRdb used MiXCR to reprocess the PCR reads, holding one entry per CDR3 protein. Found here are roughly 7,000 distinct CDR3 sequences, around three quarters of them singletons; the top ten hold 36%. Stated treatment: roughly 10-day PBMC culture with coronavirus spike peptide pools or control peptides (ViraFEST assay). Ahead of the COVID-19 pandemic (2011-2018), the CD4+ T cells of the unexposed donor were collected. Using peptide pools, antigen-specific T cells were expanded in ViraFEST before TCRs were sequenced. With SARS-CoV-2 S/N and four cold-coronavirus spikes, unexposed-donor CD4+ T cells were probed, cells permitting. Sequencing was done on a sample of CD4+ T cells from blood, cultured in vitro. The receptor's source is a human donor in good health.

The chain's CDR3 is CASSRTHSGNTIYF. Here the CDR3 DNA reads TGTGCCAGCAGCCGCACTCATTCTGGAAACACCATATATTTT. The V call is TRBV27, the J call TRBJ1-3; D remains unclear. The ends were cut back, 6 bases at V and 1 base at J, with 10 bases in the middle. CDR1 and CDR2 (germline): MNHEY, SMNVEV (reference sequence). The CDR3 covers 14 residues.